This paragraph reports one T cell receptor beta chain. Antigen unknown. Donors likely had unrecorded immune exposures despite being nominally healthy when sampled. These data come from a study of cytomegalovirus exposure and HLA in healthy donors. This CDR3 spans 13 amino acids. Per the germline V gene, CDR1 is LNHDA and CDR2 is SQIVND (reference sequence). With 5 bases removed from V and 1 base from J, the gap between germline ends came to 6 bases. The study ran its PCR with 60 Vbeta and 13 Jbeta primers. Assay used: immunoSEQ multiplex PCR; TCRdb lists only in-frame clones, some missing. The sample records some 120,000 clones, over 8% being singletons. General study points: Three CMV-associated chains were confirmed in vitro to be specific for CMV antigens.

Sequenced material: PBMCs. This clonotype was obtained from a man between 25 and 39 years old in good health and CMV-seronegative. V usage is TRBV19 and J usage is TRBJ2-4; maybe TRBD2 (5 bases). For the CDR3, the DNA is TGTGCCAGTAGTCCGGGGGCCAAAAACATTCAGTACTTC. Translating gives CASSPGAKNIQYF.